This TCR beta chain was found in a study of circulating CD8 cells and anti-PD-1 response in melanoma. From live CD3+CD8+TCRalphabeta+ cells, four PD-1 and/or TIGIT subsets were sorted. Germline assignment: CDR1 SGHNT and CDR2 YYREEE (reference sequence). The CDR3 is 14 amino acids. With 2 bases removed from V and 1 base from J, the gap between germline ends came to 9 bases. In its sample, this clonotype ranks as medium-sized (0.01 to 0.1%). What it binds is not known. Study-wide results and limits: At M1, fewer than 7.5% of TRB clonotypes appeared in multiple subsets. Patients included both untreated and previously treated individuals.

Each library started from about 15 ng of total RNA using the QIAseq Immune Repertoire TCR panel. TCRdb recomputed calls from the reads with MiXCR, one row per CDR3 protein. The data contain some 2,000 distinct CDR3 sequences, roughly 7% of them singletons. This chain joins TRBV5-4 and TRBJ1-1; weak D call: TRBD1 (6 bases). Sample: CD8+ T cells from PBMCs, taken at baseline or after one month of anti-PD-1 therapy (not recorded which). The clonotype comes from a human donor with melanoma. The CDR3 sequence is CASSLGGGNTEAFF. The CDR3 nucleotides read TGTGCCAGCAGCTTAGGAGGGGGGAACACTGAAGCTTTCTTT. Filled out from reference TRBV5-4 and TRBJ1-1, the complete variable domain reads ETGVTQSPTHLIKTRGQQVTLRCSSQSGHNTVSWYQQALGQGPQFIFQYYREEENGRGNFPPRFSGLQFPNYSSELNVNALELDDSALYLCASSLGGGNTEAFFGQGTRLTVV.